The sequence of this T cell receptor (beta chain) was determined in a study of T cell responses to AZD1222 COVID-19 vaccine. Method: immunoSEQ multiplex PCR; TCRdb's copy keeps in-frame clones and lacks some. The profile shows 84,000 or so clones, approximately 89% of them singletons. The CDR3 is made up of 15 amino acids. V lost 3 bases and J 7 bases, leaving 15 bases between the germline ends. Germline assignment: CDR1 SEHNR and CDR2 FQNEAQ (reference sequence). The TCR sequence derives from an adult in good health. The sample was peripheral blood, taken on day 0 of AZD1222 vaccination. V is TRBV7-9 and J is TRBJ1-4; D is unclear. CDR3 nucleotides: TGTGCCAGCAGCTTTTCGAACACAGCGGGTGAAAAACTGTTTTTT. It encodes CASSFSNTAGEKLFF.